This TCR beta chain was documented in a study of Ad26.COV2.S vaccination and SARS-CoV-2 variants. Study overall: The Ad26.COV2.S arm of the COV1001 trial was where the donor was placed.

V shed 5 bases, J shed 2 bases, and the junction held 7 bases outside the gene matches. The CDR3 is 17 residues long. Germline assignment: CDR1 SNHLY and CDR2 FYNNEI. Data came from immunoSEQ multiplex PCR; TCRdb stores just in-frame clones and leaves some out. There are about 350,000 clones in the sample; 70% to 90% occur only once, and about 3.3% lies in the top ten. Treatment indicated: roughly 20 received Ad26.COV2.S at low or high dose, single or two shots; 5 received placebo; per-sample allocation not given. Sampling took place 63 days after the first vaccine or placebo injection. As its vector, the vaccine had Ad26, which expressed Wuhan-strain SARS-CoV-2 spike.

The receptor comes from a person aged 18-60 years who received the Ad26.COV2.S COVID-19 vaccine or a placebo. The sequences come from peripheral blood, collected in a trial of Ad26.COV2.S vaccine versus placebo. V is TRBV2 and J is TRBJ2-7; TRBD2 agrees at 15 bases. In nucleotides, the CDR3 is TGTGCCAGCAGTCGGACTAGCGGGGGGGTGGGTCCCTACGAGCAGTACTTC. This codes for CASSRTSGGVGPYEQYF.